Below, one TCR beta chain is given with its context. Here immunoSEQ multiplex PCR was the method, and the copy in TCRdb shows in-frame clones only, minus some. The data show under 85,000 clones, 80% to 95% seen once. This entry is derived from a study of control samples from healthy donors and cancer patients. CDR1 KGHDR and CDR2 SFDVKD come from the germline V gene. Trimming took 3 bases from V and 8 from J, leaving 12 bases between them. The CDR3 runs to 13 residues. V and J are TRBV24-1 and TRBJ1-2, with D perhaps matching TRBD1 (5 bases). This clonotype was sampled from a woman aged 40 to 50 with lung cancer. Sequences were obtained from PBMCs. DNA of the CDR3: TGTGCCACCAGTGATGGGACCTTGCGCGGCTACACCTTC. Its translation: CATSDGTLRGYTF.